This T cell receptor (beta chain) originates from a study of human T cells and chemical hapten exposure. MiXCR, run by TCRdb on the RACE reads, gives a single entry per CDR3 protein. Altogether approximately 180,000 distinct CDR3 sequences are present, roughly 30% being singletons, with the ten largest covering about 2.7%. Time point: pre-sensitization, week 0. Treatment noted: therapeutic diphenylcyclopropenone sensitization with weekly scalp DPC. Donation of samples came from alopecia patients who were 18 to 70 years old and suitable for DPC. The trim removed 6 bases at V and 6 bases at J, leaving 11 bases unmatched. The germline CDR1 and CDR2 sequences are SQVTM and ANQGSEA. The CDR3 extends over 14 amino acids. This clonotype was seen a few times.

This chain connects TRBV29-1 to TRBJ1-2; 9 nucleotides agree with TRBD1. This receptor was obtained from a woman in her 30s with alopecia areata. Some clones in this sample may be carry-over from other donors' samples. The starting material was whole blood, obtained in connection with sensitization to the hapten diphenylcyclopropenone (DPC). CDR3 residues: CSVTDTGGNNGYTF. The CDR3 nucleotides read TGCAGCGTAACCGATACAGGGGGCAACAATGGCTACACCTTC.